This passage covers 23 T cell receptor beta chains from one sample sequenced in a study of cytomegalovirus exposure and HLA in healthy donors. PCR used 60 Vbeta primers and 13 Jbeta primers. The protocol was immunoSEQ multiplex PCR, while the TCRdb copy is restricted to in-frame clones and leaves out a portion. This sample has about 200,000 clones, with around 81% found just once. Sequences were obtained from PBMCs. Receptors were obtained from a man aged 25 to 45 in good health and CMV-seronegative.

The chain joins TRBV18 to TRBJ2-3, with 8 bases aligning to TRBD1. This CDR3 has 14 residues. With 4 bases clipped from V and 2 bases from J, the junction kept 2 bases outside the gene matches. Germline assignment: CDR1 KGHSH and CDR2 LQKENI. CDR3 sequence reads: CASSLDRDTDTQYF. CDR3 nucleotide sequence: TGTGCCAGCTCACTGGACAGGGACACAGATACGCAGTATTTT.

The rearrangement joins TRBV30 to TRBJ2-3, with TRBD1 as a possible D gene (7 bases). The V and J ends lost 3 bases and 3 bases respectively, with 13 bases between them. In germline, CDR1 is GTSNPN, CDR2 SVGIG (reference sequence). The CDR3 spans 14 residues. CDR3 sequence: CAWSQGGATDTQYF. For the CDR3, the DNA is TGTGCCTGGAGCCAGGGGGGCGCGACAGATACGCAGTATTTT.

This clone was observed a handful of times. The chain carries TRBV7-3 and TRBJ1-1; D remains ambiguous. The germline CDR1 and CDR2 sequences are SGHTA and FQGTGA. The CDR3 is made up of 13 amino acids. V was shortened by 2 bases and J by 7 bases, with 11 bases between the two germline ends. The CDR3 DNA reads as TGTGCCAGCAGCTTAGGCACCCACGATGAAGCTTTCTTT. Protein: CASSLGTHDEAFF.

This clone was counted a single time. This chain joins TRBV7-9 and TRBJ2-7; D unclear. V was clipped by 4 bases and J by 7 bases, with 11 bases between them. The CDR3 extends over 12 amino acids. Germline CDR1 is SEHNR and CDR2 is FQNEAQ (reference sequence). In DNA form, the CDR3 reads TGTGCCAGCAGCTCATCTAATTTAGAGCAGTACTTC. Encoded protein: CASSSSNLEQYF.

This rearrangement joins TRBV28 to TRBJ2-7, with 8 bases aligning to TRBD2. V was clipped by 1 base and J by 0 bases; unmatched bases: 2. The length of the CDR3 is 15 residues. The germline gives CDR1 MDHEN, CDR2 SYDVKM. The CDR3 is CASSLSSGSSYEQYF. The DNA of the CDR3 is TGTGCCAGCAGTTTATCCAGCGGGAGCTCCTACGAGCAGTACTTC.

The chain links TRBV9 to TRBJ2-2; TRBD2 matches 11 bases. CDR1 is SGDLS and CDR2 is YYNGEE in the germline V gene. V lost 2 bases and J lost 6; bases outside the gene matches: 15. This CDR3 has 19 residues. CDR3 amino acids: CASSVSLTSGSFFAGELFF. DNA for the CDR3: TGTGCCAGCAGCGTTTCCCTAACTAGCGGGAGTTTTTTCGCCGGGGAGCTGTTTTTT.

The chain has TRBV5-1 and TRBJ2-1, with 8 bases aligning to TRBD2. Trimming removed 10 bases from V and 7 bases from J; junction bases left unmatched: 22. CDR3 length: 17 residues. The germline V gene has CDR1 SGHRS and CDR2 YFSETQ. CDR3 nucleotides: TGCGCCCAGCAAATCGTCCGGGCAGCGGGAGTCTGGAATGAGCAGTTCTTC. Its protein is CAQQIVRAAGVWNEQFF.

This clone was seen a handful of times. V and J are TRBV11-2 and TRBJ1-4; D gene uncertain. CDR3 length: 16 amino acids. Per germline, CDR1 SGHAT and CDR2 FQNNGV. Trimming removed 1 base at V and 0 bases at J, with 9 bases between. The CDR3 loop reads CASSLGLRPTNEKLFF. DNA of the CDR3: TGTGCCAGCAGCTTAGGCTTGCGGCCAACTAATGAAAAACTGTTTTTT.

This sequence joins TRBV11-2 and TRBJ2-3, with 11 positions matching TRBD2. V was clipped by 5 bases and J by 1 base; unmatched bases: 11. The CDR3 is 18 amino acids. Germline V gene sequence: CDR1 SGHAT, CDR2 FQNNGV. The CDR3 sequence: CASSLEGRTSGRTDTQYF. The DNA of the CDR3 is TGTGCCAGCAGCCTGGAGGGGAGGACTAGCGGGCGCACAGATACGCAGTATTTT.

This clone showed up just a few times. This chain links TRBV5-1 with TRBJ2-3; a weak D match, TRBD2 (5 bases). Germline values: CDR1 SGHRS, CDR2 YFSETQ. The CDR3 runs 14 residues. The V gene lost 1 base and the J gene lost 5 bases, with 11 bases spanning the gap. The CDR3 loop reads CASSLWAGGDTQYF. The CDR3 nucleotides are TGCGCCAGCAGCTTGTGGGCGGGTGGAGATACGCAGTATTTT.

This chain links TRBV4-1 with TRBJ1-1; D is uncertain. The CDR3 loop spans 14 amino acids. The V and J ends lost 6 bases and 0 bases respectively, with 11 bases between them. The germline CDR1 and CDR2 sequences are MGHRA and YSYEKL. As DNA, the CDR3 is TGCGCCAGCAGTTTCGACTTATTGAACACTGAAGCTTTCTTT. This translates into CASSFDLLNTEAFF.

This chain joins TRBV29-1 and TRBJ1-1, with D uncertain. V lost 7 bases and J lost 2, with 14 bases in between. The germline V gene encodes CDR1 SQVTM and CDR2 ANQGSEA. CDR3 length: 13 residues. The CDR3 here is CSGGVGVNTEAFF. As DNA, the CDR3 is TGCAGCGGGGGAGTTGGGGTTAACACTGAAGCTTTCTTT.

The CDR3 here is CASSSNPSGRNNEQFF. DNA for the CDR3: TGCGCCAGCAGCTCCAACCCTAGCGGGAGAAACAATGAGCAGTTCTTC. The chain uses TRBV5-1 and TRBJ2-1; 10 positions match TRBD2. CDR3 size: 16 residues. CDR1 is SGHRS, CDR2 YFSETQ, per germline. The V and J ends lost 3 bases and 5 bases, in that order; junction bases with no gene match: 8. The entire variable domain, with the rest obtained from reference TRBV5-1 and TRBJ2-1, is as follows: KAGVTQTPRYLIKTRGQQVTLSCSPISGHRSVSWYQQTPGQGLQFLFEYFSETQRNKGNFPGRFSGRQFSNSRSEMNVSTLELGDSALYLCASSSNPSGRNNEQFFGPGTRLTVL.

This chain joins TRBV19 and TRBJ2-2; perhaps TRBD2 as D (5 bases). Germline CDR1 LNHDA, CDR2 SQIVND (reference sequence). This CDR3 region has 12 residues. V was clipped by 4 bases and J by 8 bases, with 8 bases between them. The CDR3 region is CASSTRLGELFF. CDR3 sequence (DNA): TGTGCCAGTAGTACCAGACTAGGGGAGCTGTTTTTT.

This chain uses TRBV4-1 with TRBJ1-3, with 7 positions matching TRBD1. V shed 1 base, J shed 2 bases, and the junction held 2 bases outside the gene matches. The germline CDR1 and CDR2 sequences are MGHRA and YSYEKL. The CDR3 contains 15 residues. In DNA form, the CDR3 reads TGCGCCAGCAGCCAAGGACAGGGCACTGGAAACACCATATATTTT. This sequence encodes CASSQGQGTGNTIYF.

This rearrangement joins TRBV6-5 to TRBJ1-1, with D perhaps matching TRBD1 (6 bases). The V gene's germline CDR1 is MNHEY and CDR2 SVGAGI. CDR3 size: 13 residues. Between the trimmed V and J ends, which lost 6 bases and 4 bases, there was a span of 12 bases. The CDR3 DNA sequence: TGTGCCAGCAGACTCAAACAGGGCACTGAAGCTTTCTTT. It translates to CASRLKQGTEAFF.

This chain uses TRBV4-1 with TRBJ2-5; maybe TRBD1 (5 bases). The V gene's germline CDR1 is MGHRA and CDR2 YSYEKL. The CDR3 sequence is 16 residues long. Trimming pared 1 base from V and 5 bases from J, leaving 17 bases between. CDR3 sequence reads: CASSQGEAWGEETQYF. CDR3 nucleotide sequence: TGCGCCAGCAGCCAAGGAGAGGCGTGGGGCGAGGAGACCCAGTACTTC.

The V gene is TRBV27, the J gene TRBJ2-3; a possible D gene is TRBD1 (5 bases). Trimming cost V 2 bases and J 3 bases, with 9 bases left between them. Per the germline V gene, CDR1 is MNHEY and CDR2 is SMNVEV (reference sequence). The CDR3 length is 14 residues. The chain's CDR3 is CASSLQGRTDTQYF. The DNA of the CDR3 is TGTGCCAGCAGTTTACAGGGAAGGACAGATACGCAGTATTTT.

V is TRBV11-3 and J is TRBJ2-1; 10 positions match TRBD2. The germline V gene encodes CDR1 SGHNT and CDR2 YENEEA. The CDR3 totals 15 residues. J was trimmed by 5 bases and V by 1 base; bases with no gene match: 2. The CDR3 reads CASSLGLAGDNEQFF. In DNA, the CDR3 is TGTGCCAGCAGCTTAGGGCTAGCGGGAGACAATGAGCAGTTCTTC.

J is TRBJ2-5 and V is TRBV5-1; D is ambiguous. The CDR3 length is 13 residues. Germline loops: CDR1 SGHRS, CDR2 YFSETQ. V gave up 3 bases and J gave up 0 bases, with 6 bases separating them. This CDR3 is CASSWSDQETQYF. Written as DNA, the CDR3 is TGCGCCAGCAGCTGGTCAGACCAAGAGACCCAGTACTTC.

The J gene is TRBJ2-7, the V gene TRBV28; D gene ambiguous. The V end was cut by 6 bases, the J end by 0 bases, with 18 bases between. This CDR3 is 16 amino acids long. Per germline, CDR1 MDHEN and CDR2 SYDVKM. The CDR3 sequence: CASRPGTLSDSYEQYF. The CDR3 DNA reads as TGTGCCAGCAGACCCGGTACCTTGAGCGACTCCTACGAGCAGTACTTC. The full variable domain, its missing parts supplied by reference TRBV28 and TRBJ2-7, is DVKVTQSSRYLVKRTGEKVFLECVQDMDHENMFWYRQDPGLGLRLIYFSYDVKMKEKGDIPEGYSVSREKKERFSLILESASTNQTSMYLCASRPGTLSDSYEQYFGPGTRLTVT.

This clone has a single count. The chain couples TRBV25-1 to TRBJ2-6; D uncertain. Germline V CDR1 and CDR2: MGHDK, SYGVNS. The V gene lost 8 bases and the J gene lost 0 bases, with 8 bases spanning the gap. There are 14 residues in the CDR3. For the CDR3, the DNA is TGTGCCAGCGGCCTTTCCTCTGGGGCCAACGTCCTGACTTTC. This translates into CASGLSSGANVLTF.

The gene calls are TRBV27 and TRBJ2-2; 7 bases align to TRBD1. This CDR3 has 15 amino acids. Germline loops: CDR1 MNHEY, CDR2 SMNVEV (reference sequence). V lost 7 bases to trimming and J lost 0 bases; unmatched junction nucleotides: 5. The CDR3 here is CASTSGTANTGELFF. CDR3 coding DNA: TGTGCCAGCACCTCCGGGACAGCGAACACCGGGGAGCTGTTTTTT.